This TCR beta chain derives from a study of tumor-infiltrating lymphocytes in localized non-small cell lung cancer. In this sample, this clone is medium-sized (0.01 to 0.1%). Its antigen is unknown. From germline, CDR1 is SGHTA and CDR2 FQGNSA. Trimming cost V 5 bases and J 2 bases, with 13 bases left between them. The CDR3 is made up of 14 amino acids. Assay used: immunoSEQ multiplex PCR; TCRdb lists only in-frame clones, some missing. The profile shows about 14,000 clones, under 80% of them singletons. Study outcomes and limitations: TCR sequencing covered a subset of patients with enough tissue.

The V and J genes are TRBV7-2 and TRBJ2-7, with D possibly called TRBD1 or TRBD2 (5 bases each). Sample: lung tumor tissue. This TCR was sampled from a human donor with non-small cell lung cancer. CDR3 in amino acids: CASSPRDPTYEQYF. In nucleotides, the CDR3 is TGTGCCAGCAGCCCCCGGGACCCGACCTACGAGCAGTACTTC.